The source of this T cell receptor beta chain is a study of pediatric ulcerative colitis. Germline V CDR1 and CDR2: MNHEY, SVGAGI. V lost 5 bases to trimming and J lost 0 bases, with 12 bases between them. The CDR3 extends over 15 amino acids. Profiled with immunoSEQ multiplex PCR; TCRdb holds only in-frame clones, not every one. In the table there are 30,000 to 45,000 clones, 83% of which are singletons. The specimen sequenced was blood. The chain uses TRBV6-5 and TRBJ2-3; D unclear. The sequence was obtained from a girl aged 5 to 17 with moderate ulcerative colitis. CDR3 region: CASSPLRFSTDTQYF. In DNA form, the CDR3 reads TGTGCCAGCAGTCCCCTCAGGTTTAGCACAGATACGCAGTATTTT.